This T cell receptor beta chain derives from a study of T cell responses to AZD1222 COVID-19 vaccine. The CDR3 covers 14 residues. The junction had 6 bases not matched to a gene; V was cut back by 6 bases and J by 3 bases. Germline values: CDR1 MNHEY, CDR2 SVGAGI. Measured with immunoSEQ multiplex PCR; TCRdb has only the in-frame clones, and not every one. In the table there are some 150,000 clones, around 90% of which are singletons. Sequenced material: peripheral blood, taken on day 0 of AZD1222 vaccination. The source of this sequence is an adult in good health. The genes are TRBV6-5 and TRBJ2-7, with 9 bases fitting TRBD1. The CDR3, as DNA: TGTGCCAGCAGAGACCACAGGGGGCTCTACGAGCAGTACTTC. Protein product: CASRDHRGLYEQYF.